This T cell receptor (beta chain) was retrieved from a study of beta chain features in type 1 diabetes. Study outcomes and limitations: Reduced insertions and increased deletions marked VDJ junctions in type 1 diabetes patients. Researchers report that Type 1 diabetes patients had moderately but significantly shorter TCRB CDR3s across all four CD4+ subsets. Whatever favoring of shorter templates PCR might show would apply equally to patients and controls.

Via CD45RO/CCR7/CD25/CD127/CD95/CD27, cells of the CD4+ naive, central memory, regulatory and stem cell-like memory subsets were sorted. As to this clone: Its target is unknown.

The V end lost 7 bases, the J end lost 0 bases, and 13 bases lay between the germline ends. This CDR3 region has 14 residues. CDR1 MNHNS and CDR2 SASEGT come from the germline V gene. Isolated RNA was reverse transcribed in full, so expressed TCRB transcripts were sequenced. Some clones are missing from TCRdb's copy, which holds only in-frame ones; the method was immunoSEQ multiplex PCR. The table has about 240,000 clones, 27% seen once. Source material: central memory CD4+ T cells from blood. The rearrangement uses TRBV6-1 and TRBJ2-7; D not certain. The sequence was obtained from a young man in good health. The CDR3 DNA follows: TGTGCCAGCATATCCCCACAGCGCTCCTACGAGCAGTACTTC. Its translation: CASISPQRSYEQYF.